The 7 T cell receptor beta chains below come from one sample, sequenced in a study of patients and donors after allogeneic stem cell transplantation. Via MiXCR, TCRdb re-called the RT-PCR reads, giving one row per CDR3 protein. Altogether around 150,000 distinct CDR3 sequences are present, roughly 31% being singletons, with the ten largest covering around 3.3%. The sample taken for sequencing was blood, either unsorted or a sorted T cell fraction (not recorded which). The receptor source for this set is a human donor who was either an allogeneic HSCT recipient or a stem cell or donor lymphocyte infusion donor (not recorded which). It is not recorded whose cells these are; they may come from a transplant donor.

The CDR3 is CASSEGRDYQETQYF. CDR3 nucleotide sequence: TGTGCCAGCAGCGAGGGACGGGACTACCAAGAGACCCAGTACTTC. This chain links TRBV9 with TRBJ2-5, with TRBD2 as a possible D gene (6 bases). From germline, CDR1 is SGDLS and CDR2 YYNGEE. With 3 bases removed from V and 0 bases from J, the gap between germline ends came to 12 bases. The CDR3 runs to 15 residues.

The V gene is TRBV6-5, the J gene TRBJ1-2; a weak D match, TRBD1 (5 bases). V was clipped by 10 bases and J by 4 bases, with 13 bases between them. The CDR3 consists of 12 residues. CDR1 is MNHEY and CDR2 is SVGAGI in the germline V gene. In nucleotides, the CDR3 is TGTGCCACCAGAGGGGCCGGCTATGGCTACACCTTC. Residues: CATRGAGYGYTF.

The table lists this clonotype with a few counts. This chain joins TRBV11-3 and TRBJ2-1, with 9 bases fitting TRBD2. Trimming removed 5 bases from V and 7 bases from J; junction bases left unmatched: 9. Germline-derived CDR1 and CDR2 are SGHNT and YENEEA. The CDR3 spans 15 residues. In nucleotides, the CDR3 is TGTGCCAGCAGCCCCGTAGCGGGAGAGGGGAATGAGCAGTTCTTC. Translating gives CASSPVAGEGNEQFF.

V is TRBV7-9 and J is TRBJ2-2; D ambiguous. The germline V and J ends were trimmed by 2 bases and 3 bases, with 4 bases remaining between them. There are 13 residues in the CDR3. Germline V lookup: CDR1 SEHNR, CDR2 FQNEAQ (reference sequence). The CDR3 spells CASSLIYTGELFF. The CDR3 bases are TGTGCCAGCAGCTTAATCTACACCGGGGAGCTGTTTTTT.

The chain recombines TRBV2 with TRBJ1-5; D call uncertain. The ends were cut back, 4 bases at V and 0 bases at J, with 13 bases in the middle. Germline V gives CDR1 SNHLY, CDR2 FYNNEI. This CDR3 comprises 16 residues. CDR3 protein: CASSGRQTYSNQPQHF. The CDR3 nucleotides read TGTGCCAGCAGTGGGAGGCAGACCTATAGCAATCAGCCCCAGCATTTT.

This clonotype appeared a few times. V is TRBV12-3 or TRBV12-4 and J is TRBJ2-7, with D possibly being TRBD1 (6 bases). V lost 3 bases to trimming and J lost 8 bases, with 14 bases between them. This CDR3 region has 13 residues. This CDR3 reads CASSFTQGLQQYF. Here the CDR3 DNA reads TGTGCCAGCAGTTTCACACAGGGTTTACAGCAGTACTTC.

The CDR3 region has the DNA TGCGCCAGCAGCTTGGGACGATCATATGAAAAACTGTTTTTT. Its protein product is CASSLGRSYEKLFF. V and J are TRBV5-1 and TRBJ1-4; D not certain. The CDR3 is 14 residues long. Germline V gives CDR1 SGHRS, CDR2 YFSETQ. V was pared by 0 bases and J by 6 bases, with 9 bases between.